The 18 T cell receptor beta chains below come from one sample, sequenced in a study of shared clonotypes between healthy human individuals. Clones were sequenced by immunoSEQ multiplex PCR, and TCRdb holds only the in-frame ones, with some missing. The repertoire holds fewer than 850,000 clones, with roughly 91% as singletons. The sequencing input was memory CD8+ T cells from PBMCs. Subset in this sample: CD45RO+ cells pooled with CCR7-negative TemRA cells. These receptor sequences come from a man younger than 30 in good health. Some clones in this sample may be carry-over from other donors' samples.

This clone was detected a few times. The rearrangement uses TRBV4-3 and TRBJ1-1, with D hard to call. The ends were cut back, 3 bases at V and 6 bases at J, with 11 bases in the middle. Looked up from germline, CDR1 is LGHNA and CDR2 is YSLEER. The CDR3 sequence is 13 residues long. CDR3 region: CASSQYRESEAFF. The CDR3 DNA reads as TGCGCCAGCAGCCAGTACCGGGAGTCTGAAGCTTTCTTT.

The CDR3, as DNA: TGCAGTGCTAGGGGACAGGAGCAGTTCTTC. This codes for CSARGQEQFF. The J gene is TRBJ2-1, the V gene TRBV20-1; 7 bases match TRBD1. In germline, CDR1 is DFQATT, CDR2 SNEGSKA (reference sequence). CDR3 length: 10 residues. The V gene end was trimmed by 3 bases and the J gene end by 10 bases; junction bases not matched to a gene: 0.

This rearrangement joins TRBV5-1 to TRBJ2-5; D gene ambiguous. Trimming pared 2 bases from V and 4 bases from J, leaving 9 bases between. From germline, CDR1 is SGHRS and CDR2 YFSETQ. There are 13 residues in the CDR3. The CDR3 is CASSLNTGETQYF. The CDR3 DNA sequence: TGCGCCAGCAGCTTAAACACTGGAGAGACCCAGTACTTC.

The J gene is TRBJ2-7, the V gene TRBV13; D is perhaps TRBD2 (5 bases). This CDR3 has 14 residues. Per the germline V gene, CDR1 is PRHDT and CDR2 is FYEKMQ (reference sequence). V was clipped by 2 bases and J by 4 bases, with 12 bases between them. The CDR3 reads CASSLRRAQYEQYF. Here the CDR3 DNA reads TGTGCCAGCAGCTTACGGCGGGCACAATACGAGCAGTACTTC.

This chain links TRBV30 with TRBJ1-4; D is uncertain. Germline values: CDR1 GTSNPN, CDR2 SVGIG (reference sequence). The germline V and J ends were trimmed by 4 bases and 4 bases, with 16 bases remaining between them. The length of the CDR3 is 15 residues. The CDR3 DNA reads as TGTGCCTGGACCCTCGGTGGCGGATATAATGAAAAACTGTTTTTT. Its translation: CAWTLGGGYNEKLFF.

This clone appeared once. The rearrangement uses TRBV27 and TRBJ2-7; D is perhaps TRBD2 (6 bases). V was shortened by 2 bases and J by 7 bases, with 15 bases between the two germline ends. This CDR3 has 14 amino acids. CDR1 and CDR2 from the germline V gene are MNHEY and SMNVEV (reference sequence). The CDR3 is CASSLAGSLEEQYF. The CDR3 DNA sequence: TGTGCCAGCAGTTTAGCGGGGAGTCTTGAGGAGCAGTACTTC.

The chain uses TRBV7-9 and TRBJ2-7, with TRBD1 matching 7 bases. J gave up 5 bases and V 3 bases, and 13 bases lay outside the gene matches. Germline V lookup: CDR1 SEHNR, CDR2 FQNEAQ (reference sequence). CDR3 length equals 16 residues. The CDR3 here is CASSLPGTAIVDEQYF. DNA for the CDR3: TGTGCCAGCAGCTTGCCCGGGACAGCTATTGTGGACGAGCAGTACTTC.

The rearrangement uses TRBV7-9 and TRBJ2-7; D remains unclear. Per germline, CDR1 SEHNR and CDR2 FQNEAQ (reference sequence). The CDR3 is 12 amino acids. Deletions cut 1 base from V and 5 bases from J, with 6 bases between. DNA for the CDR3: TGTGCCAGCAGCTTAGGTAGAAACGAGCAGTACTTC. Residues: CASSLGRNEQYF.

The chain couples TRBV11-2 to TRBJ2-3; D ambiguous. Germline values: CDR1 SGHAT, CDR2 FQNNGV. This CDR3 has 15 residues. Trimming stripped 1 base from V and 3 bases from J, with 11 bases between. Here the CDR3 DNA reads TGTGCCAGCAGCTTAGGGCTAACGTTAACAGATACGCAGTATTTT. It codes for CASSLGLTLTDTQYF.

This sequence joins TRBV19 and TRBJ1-5; 7 bases are a match to TRBD1. V lost 7 bases, J lost 7 bases, and 4 bases stayed unmatched. Germline values: CDR1 LNHDA, CDR2 SQIVND (reference sequence). The CDR3 has 12 amino acids. CDR3 amino acids: CASKTGSQPQHF. As DNA, the CDR3 is TGTGCCAGTAAGACAGGGAGCCAGCCCCAGCATTTT.

The V gene is TRBV28, the J gene TRBJ2-7; 8 positions agree with TRBD2. Germline CDR1 reads MDHEN; CDR2 reads SYDVKM. This CDR3 is 16 amino acids long. V shed 6 bases, J shed 2 bases, and the junction held 12 bases outside the gene matches. The DNA of the CDR3 is TGTGCCAGCAGCAGTAGGGCGGGAGGCCTTCCCTACGAGCAGTACTTC. This codes for CASSSRAGGLPYEQYF.

This rearrangement joins TRBV7-9 to TRBJ2-7, with D maybe TRBD2 (5 bases). The V end lost 1 base, the J end lost 5 bases, and 9 bases lay between the germline ends. This CDR3 has 13 residues. Germline loops: CDR1 SEHNR, CDR2 FQNEAQ (reference sequence). The CDR3 DNA is TGTGCCAGCAGCTTAGAGGCGGGCAACGAGCAGTACTTC. Its translation is CASSLEAGNEQYF.

The chain joins TRBV6-5 to TRBJ2-7, with 11 bases identical to TRBD2. CDR1 is MNHEY, CDR2 SVGAGI, per germline. Unmatched junction bases numbered 7, after V lost 6 bases and J lost 3 bases. This CDR3 is 15 amino acids long. The CDR3: CASRQLAGGHYEQYF. CDR3 DNA: TGTGCCAGCAGACAGCTAGCGGGAGGACACTACGAGCAGTACTTC.

This clone was recorded only once. The chain combines TRBV19 with TRBJ2-5; unclear D gene. CDR3 length: 13 amino acids. The V end lost 0 bases, the J end lost 3 bases, and 5 bases lay between the germline ends. CDR1 and CDR2 (germline): LNHDA, SQIVND (reference sequence). CDR3 sequence (DNA): TGTGCCAGTAGTATAGATTTTGAAGAGACCCAGTACTTC. It encodes CASSIDFEETQYF.

The V and J genes are TRBV11-2 and TRBJ2-5, with D uncertain. The CDR3 extends over 13 amino acids. V lost 1 base and J 5 bases, leaving 8 bases between the germline ends. CDR1 is SGHAT, CDR2 FQNNGV, per germline. The CDR3 protein is CASSLVPVETQYF. The CDR3, as DNA: TGTGCCAGCAGCTTAGTCCCTGTGGAGACCCAGTACTTC.

This clone was observed at least ten times. The chain recombines TRBV4-1 with TRBJ1-6; the D is unclear. The CDR3 spans 13 residues. Per germline, CDR1 MGHRA and CDR2 YSYEKL. Trimming removed 3 bases at V and 5 bases at J, with 5 bases between. CDR3 residues: CASSQVDNSPLHF. The CDR3 DNA reads TGCGCCAGCAGCCAGGTGGATAATTCACCCCTCCACTTT.

This sequence joins TRBV27 and TRBJ2-7; possibly TRBD1 for D (6 bases). The CDR3 contains 15 residues. V lost 5 bases and J 2 bases, leaving 16 bases between the germline ends. The V gene's germline CDR1 is MNHEY and CDR2 SMNVEV (reference sequence). CDR3 sequence reads: CASSPIRGSPYEQYF. CDR3 nucleotides: TGTGCCAGCAGTCCCATTAGGGGGTCCCCCTACGAGCAGTACTTC.

This clone was counted ten times or more. Within the sample, other DNA sequences also encode this same CDR3. The gene calls are TRBV2 and TRBJ2-7; 9 positions agree with TRBD1. V shed 0 bases, J shed 1 base, and the junction held 4 bases outside the gene matches. The CDR3 contains 16 residues. The germline CDR1 and CDR2 sequences are SNHLY and FYNNEI. The CDR3 bases are TGTGCCAGCAGTGAAGCGGGGGGACAGGGTTCCTACGAGCAGTACTTC. Its translation: CASSEAGGQGSYEQYF.